This T cell receptor (beta chain) emerged from a study of blood T cell repertoires in COVID-19. Study-level background: Material from acute and convalescent COVID-19 was sourced from the United States, Italy and Spain.

The Seattle patients, enrolled during active infection, were followed longitudinally. The assay was immunoSEQ multiplex PCR, and TCRdb's table has in-frame clones only and misses some. The table lists 350,000 to 400,000 clones, 75% to 90% of them singletons. V was pared by 2 bases and J by 2 bases, with 4 bases between. There are 12 residues in the CDR3. Germline CDR1 reads MNHEY; CDR2 reads SVGEGT. This receptor was taken from an older woman with COVID-19, enrolled during active disease. Sequencing was done on a sample of peripheral blood. The chain carries TRBV6-2 or TRBV6-3 and TRBJ2-7; D unclear. CDR3 DNA sequence: TGTGCCAGCAGTTACCCCGCCTACGAGCAGTACTTC. Residues: CASSYPAYEQYF.